The 3 T cell receptor beta chains reported below all come from one sample, sequenced in a study of blood T cell repertoires in COVID-19. Sequencing used immunoSEQ multiplex PCR; TCRdb keeps in-frame clones, though not all of them. The sample shows 210,000 or so clones, around 80% of them seen only once. Source material: peripheral blood. The receptors here all came from a woman older than 75 with COVID-19, enrolled during active disease.

The genes are TRBV2 and TRBJ1-2; D is possibly TRBD1 (6 bases). The CDR3 length is 11 residues. Germline loops: CDR1 SNHLY, CDR2 FYNNEI. The V and J ends lost 6 bases and 11 bases respectively, with 13 bases between them. The CDR3 nucleotides are TGTGCCAGCAGACAGGGCTGGGGGTACACCTTC. As protein: CASRQGWGYTF.

The gene calls are TRBV28 and TRBJ2-1; 12 nucleotides line up with TRBD2. Germline CDR1 and CDR2: MDHEN and SYDVKM. CDR3 size: 15 residues. J lost 8 bases, V lost 6 bases, and 8 bases had no gene match. The CDR3, as DNA: TGTGCCAGCAGGCCACCGGGACTAGCGGGCTATGAGCAGTTCTTC. Residues: CASRPPGLAGYEQFF.

The CDR3, as DNA: TGTGCCAGCAGTCCCCTAGCGGGGGGGCCCGGGGCAGATACGCAGTATTTT. It translates to CASSPLAGGPGADTQYF. The rearrangement joins TRBV3-1 (or the pseudogene TRBV3-2) to TRBJ2-3; 12 bases agree with TRBD2. J was trimmed by 4 bases and V by 6 bases; bases with no gene match: 11. CDR1 and CDR2 from the germline V gene are LGHDT and YNNKEL (reference sequence). The CDR3 is 17 residues long.